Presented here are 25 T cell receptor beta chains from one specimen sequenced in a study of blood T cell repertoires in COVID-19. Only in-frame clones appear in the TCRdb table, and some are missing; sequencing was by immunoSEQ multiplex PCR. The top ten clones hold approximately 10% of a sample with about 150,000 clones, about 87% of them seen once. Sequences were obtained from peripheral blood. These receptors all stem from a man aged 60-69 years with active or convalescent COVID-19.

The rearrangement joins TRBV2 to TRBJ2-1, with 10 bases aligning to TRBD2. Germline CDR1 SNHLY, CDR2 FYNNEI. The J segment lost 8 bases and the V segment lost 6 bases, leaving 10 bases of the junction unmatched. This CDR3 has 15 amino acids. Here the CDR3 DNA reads TGTGCCAGCAGCGGCGGGACTAGCGTTTGGGATGAGCAGTTCTTC. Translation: CASSGGTSVWDEQFF.

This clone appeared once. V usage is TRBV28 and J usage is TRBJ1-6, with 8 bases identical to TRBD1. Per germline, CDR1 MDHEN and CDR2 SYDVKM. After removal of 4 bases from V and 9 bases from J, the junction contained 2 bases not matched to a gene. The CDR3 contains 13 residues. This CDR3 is CASSSTGVSPLHF. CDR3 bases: TGTGCCAGCAGTTCGACAGGGGTTTCACCCCTCCACTTT.

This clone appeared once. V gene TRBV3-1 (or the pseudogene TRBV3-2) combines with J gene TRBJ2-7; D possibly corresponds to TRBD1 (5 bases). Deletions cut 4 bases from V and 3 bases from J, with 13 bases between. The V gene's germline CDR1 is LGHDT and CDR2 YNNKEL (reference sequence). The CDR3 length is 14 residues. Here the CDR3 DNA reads TGTGCCAGCAGCCGCCGGGCCGACAGCTACGAGCAGTACTTC. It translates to CASSRRADSYEQYF.

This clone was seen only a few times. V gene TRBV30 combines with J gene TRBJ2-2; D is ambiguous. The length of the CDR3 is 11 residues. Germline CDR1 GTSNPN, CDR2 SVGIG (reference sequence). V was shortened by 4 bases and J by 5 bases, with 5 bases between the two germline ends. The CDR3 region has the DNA TGTGCCTGGACCCGTACCGGGGAGCTGTTTTTT. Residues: CAWTRTGELFF.

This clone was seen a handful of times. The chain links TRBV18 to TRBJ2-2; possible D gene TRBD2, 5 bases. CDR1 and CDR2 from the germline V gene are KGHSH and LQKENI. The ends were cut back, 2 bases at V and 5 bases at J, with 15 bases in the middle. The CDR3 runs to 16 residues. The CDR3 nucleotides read TGTGCCAGCTCACCAAGGCGACTACCGAGTACCGGGGAGCTGTTTTTT. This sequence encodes CASSPRRLPSTGELFF.

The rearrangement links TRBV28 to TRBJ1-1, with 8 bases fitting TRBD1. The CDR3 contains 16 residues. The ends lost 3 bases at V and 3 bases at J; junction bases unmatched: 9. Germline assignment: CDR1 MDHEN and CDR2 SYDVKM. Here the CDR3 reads CASSFRQGLWDTEAFF. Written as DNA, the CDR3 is TGTGCCAGCAGTTTCAGACAGGGGTTGTGGGACACTGAAGCTTTCTTT.

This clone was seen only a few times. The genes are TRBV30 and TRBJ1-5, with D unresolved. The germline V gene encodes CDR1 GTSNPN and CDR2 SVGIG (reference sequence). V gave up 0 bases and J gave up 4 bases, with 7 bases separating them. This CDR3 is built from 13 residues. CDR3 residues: CAWSVLENQPQHF. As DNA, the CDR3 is TGTGCCTGGAGTGTATTGGAGAATCAGCCCCAGCATTTT.

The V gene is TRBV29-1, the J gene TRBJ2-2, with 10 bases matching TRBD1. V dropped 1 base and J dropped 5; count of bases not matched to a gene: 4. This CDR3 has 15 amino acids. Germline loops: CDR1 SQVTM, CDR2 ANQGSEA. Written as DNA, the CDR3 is TGCAGCGTTGAAGGGCGGGACAGGGGAACCGGGGAGCTGTTTTTT. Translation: CSVEGRDRGTGELFF.

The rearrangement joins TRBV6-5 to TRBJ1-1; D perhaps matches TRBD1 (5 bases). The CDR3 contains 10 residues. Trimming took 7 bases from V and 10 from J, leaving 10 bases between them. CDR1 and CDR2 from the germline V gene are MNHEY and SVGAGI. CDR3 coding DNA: TGTGCCAGCAAAGGACAATCAGCTTTCTTT. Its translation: CASKGQSAFF.

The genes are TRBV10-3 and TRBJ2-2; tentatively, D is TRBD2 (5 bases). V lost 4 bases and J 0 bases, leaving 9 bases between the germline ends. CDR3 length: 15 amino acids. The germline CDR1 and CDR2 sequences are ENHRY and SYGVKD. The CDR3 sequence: CAISVSEANTGELFF. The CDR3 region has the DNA TGTGCCATCAGTGTGTCGGAGGCGAACACCGGGGAGCTGTTTTTT.

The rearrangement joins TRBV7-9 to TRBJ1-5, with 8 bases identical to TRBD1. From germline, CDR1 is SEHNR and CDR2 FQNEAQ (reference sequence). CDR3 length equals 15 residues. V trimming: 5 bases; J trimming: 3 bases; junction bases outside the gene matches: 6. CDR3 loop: CASSLGQGDNQPQHF. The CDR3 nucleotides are TGTGCCAGCAGCCTAGGACAGGGTGACAATCAGCCCCAGCATTTT.

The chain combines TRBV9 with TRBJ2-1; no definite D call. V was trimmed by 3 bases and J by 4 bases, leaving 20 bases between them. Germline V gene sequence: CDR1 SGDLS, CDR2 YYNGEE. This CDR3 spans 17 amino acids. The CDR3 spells CASSAPRLPLGYNEQFF. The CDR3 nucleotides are TGTGCCAGCAGCGCGCCGAGGCTACCCTTAGGATACAATGAGCAGTTCTTC.

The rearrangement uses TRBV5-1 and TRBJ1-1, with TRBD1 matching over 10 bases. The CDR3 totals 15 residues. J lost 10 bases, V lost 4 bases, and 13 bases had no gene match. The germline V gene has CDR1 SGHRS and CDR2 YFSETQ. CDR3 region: CASSTRQGALVRAFF. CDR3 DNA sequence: TGCGCCAGCAGCACAAGACAGGGGGCCTTGGTGAGAGCTTTCTTT.

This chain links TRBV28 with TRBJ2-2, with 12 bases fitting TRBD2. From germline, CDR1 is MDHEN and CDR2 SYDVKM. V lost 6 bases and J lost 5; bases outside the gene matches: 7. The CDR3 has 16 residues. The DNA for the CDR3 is TGTGCCAGCAGCAATCTAGCGGGAGGGAGGACCGGGGAGCTGTTTTTT. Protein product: CASSNLAGGRTGELFF.

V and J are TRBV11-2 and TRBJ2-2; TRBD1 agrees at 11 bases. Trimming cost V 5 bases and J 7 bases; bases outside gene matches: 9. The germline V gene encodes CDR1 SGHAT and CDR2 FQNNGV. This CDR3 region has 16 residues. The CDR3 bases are TGTGCCAGCAGCCGAACGATAGGGACAGGGGGCGGGGAGCTGTTTTTT. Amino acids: CASSRTIGTGGGELFF.

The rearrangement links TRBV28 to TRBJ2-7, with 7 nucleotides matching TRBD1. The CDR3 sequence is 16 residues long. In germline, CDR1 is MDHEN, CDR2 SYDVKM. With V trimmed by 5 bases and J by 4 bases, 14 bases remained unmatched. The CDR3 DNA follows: TGTGCCAGCAGTCCTCTGTGGACAGGAGCGAAATACGAGCAGTACTTC. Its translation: CASSPLWTGAKYEQYF.

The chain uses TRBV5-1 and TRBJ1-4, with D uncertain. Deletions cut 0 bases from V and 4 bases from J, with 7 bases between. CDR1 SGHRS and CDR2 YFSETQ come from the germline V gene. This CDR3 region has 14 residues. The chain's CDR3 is CASSLDSSNEKLFF. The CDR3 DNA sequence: TGCGCCAGCAGCTTGGACAGTAGTAATGAAAAACTGTTTTTT.

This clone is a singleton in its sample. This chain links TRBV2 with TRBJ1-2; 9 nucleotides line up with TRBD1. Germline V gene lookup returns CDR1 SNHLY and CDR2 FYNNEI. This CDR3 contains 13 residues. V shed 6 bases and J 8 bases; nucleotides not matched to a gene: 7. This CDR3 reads CASSPTGGRGYTF. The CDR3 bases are TGTGCCAGCAGCCCCACAGGGGGCAGAGGCTACACCTTC.

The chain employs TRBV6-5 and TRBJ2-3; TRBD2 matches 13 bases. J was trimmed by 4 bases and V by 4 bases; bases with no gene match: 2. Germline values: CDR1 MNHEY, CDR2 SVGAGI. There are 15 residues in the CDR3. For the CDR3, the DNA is TGTGCCAGCAGTTTGGGACTAGCGGGACCAGATACGCAGTATTTT. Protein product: CASSLGLAGPDTQYF.

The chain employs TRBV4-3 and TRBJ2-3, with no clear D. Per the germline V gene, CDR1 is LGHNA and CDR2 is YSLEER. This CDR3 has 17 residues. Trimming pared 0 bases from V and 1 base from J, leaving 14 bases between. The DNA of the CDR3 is TGCGCCAGCAGCCAAGATCTGAGTTCTTTGGGCACAGATACGCAGTATTTT. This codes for CASSQDLSSLGTDTQYF.

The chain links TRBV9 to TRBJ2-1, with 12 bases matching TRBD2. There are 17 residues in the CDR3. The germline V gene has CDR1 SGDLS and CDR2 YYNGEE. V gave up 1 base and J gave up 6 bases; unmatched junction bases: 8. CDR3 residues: CASSVTLAGGFGNEQFF. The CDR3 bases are TGTGCCAGCAGCGTAACCCTAGCGGGAGGGTTTGGCAATGAGCAGTTCTTC. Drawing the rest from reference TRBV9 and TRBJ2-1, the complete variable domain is DSGVTQTPKHLITATGQRVTLRCSPRSGDLSVYWYQQSLDQGLQFLIQYYNGEERAKGNILERFSAQQFPDLHSELNLSSLELGDSALYFCASSVTLAGGFGNEQFFGPGTRLTVL.

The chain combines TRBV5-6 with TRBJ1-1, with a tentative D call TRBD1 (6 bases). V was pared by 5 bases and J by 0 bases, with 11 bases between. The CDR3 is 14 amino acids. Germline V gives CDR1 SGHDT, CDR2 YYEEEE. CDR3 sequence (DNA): TGTGCCAGCAGACTCGGACAGCTGAACACTGAAGCTTTCTTT. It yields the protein CASRLGQLNTEAFF.

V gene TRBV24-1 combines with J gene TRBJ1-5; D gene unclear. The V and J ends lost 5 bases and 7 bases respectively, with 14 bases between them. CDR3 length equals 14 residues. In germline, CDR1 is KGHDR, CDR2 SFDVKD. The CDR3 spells CATSADGWRQPQHF. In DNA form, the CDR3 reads TGTGCCACCAGTGCCGACGGCTGGCGGCAGCCCCAGCATTTT.

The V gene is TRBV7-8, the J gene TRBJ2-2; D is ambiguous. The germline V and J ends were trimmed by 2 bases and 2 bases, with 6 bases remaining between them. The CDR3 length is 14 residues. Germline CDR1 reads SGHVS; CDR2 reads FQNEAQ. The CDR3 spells CASSLRANTGELFF. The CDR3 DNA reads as TGTGCCAGCAGCTTAAGAGCCAACACCGGGGAGCTGTTTTTT.

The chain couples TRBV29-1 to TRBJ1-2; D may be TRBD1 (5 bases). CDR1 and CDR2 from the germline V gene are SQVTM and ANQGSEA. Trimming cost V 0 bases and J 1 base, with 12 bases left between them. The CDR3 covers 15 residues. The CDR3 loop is CSVEDSRENNYGYTF. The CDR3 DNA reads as TGCAGCGTTGAAGATAGCAGGGAAAATAACTATGGCTACACCTTC.